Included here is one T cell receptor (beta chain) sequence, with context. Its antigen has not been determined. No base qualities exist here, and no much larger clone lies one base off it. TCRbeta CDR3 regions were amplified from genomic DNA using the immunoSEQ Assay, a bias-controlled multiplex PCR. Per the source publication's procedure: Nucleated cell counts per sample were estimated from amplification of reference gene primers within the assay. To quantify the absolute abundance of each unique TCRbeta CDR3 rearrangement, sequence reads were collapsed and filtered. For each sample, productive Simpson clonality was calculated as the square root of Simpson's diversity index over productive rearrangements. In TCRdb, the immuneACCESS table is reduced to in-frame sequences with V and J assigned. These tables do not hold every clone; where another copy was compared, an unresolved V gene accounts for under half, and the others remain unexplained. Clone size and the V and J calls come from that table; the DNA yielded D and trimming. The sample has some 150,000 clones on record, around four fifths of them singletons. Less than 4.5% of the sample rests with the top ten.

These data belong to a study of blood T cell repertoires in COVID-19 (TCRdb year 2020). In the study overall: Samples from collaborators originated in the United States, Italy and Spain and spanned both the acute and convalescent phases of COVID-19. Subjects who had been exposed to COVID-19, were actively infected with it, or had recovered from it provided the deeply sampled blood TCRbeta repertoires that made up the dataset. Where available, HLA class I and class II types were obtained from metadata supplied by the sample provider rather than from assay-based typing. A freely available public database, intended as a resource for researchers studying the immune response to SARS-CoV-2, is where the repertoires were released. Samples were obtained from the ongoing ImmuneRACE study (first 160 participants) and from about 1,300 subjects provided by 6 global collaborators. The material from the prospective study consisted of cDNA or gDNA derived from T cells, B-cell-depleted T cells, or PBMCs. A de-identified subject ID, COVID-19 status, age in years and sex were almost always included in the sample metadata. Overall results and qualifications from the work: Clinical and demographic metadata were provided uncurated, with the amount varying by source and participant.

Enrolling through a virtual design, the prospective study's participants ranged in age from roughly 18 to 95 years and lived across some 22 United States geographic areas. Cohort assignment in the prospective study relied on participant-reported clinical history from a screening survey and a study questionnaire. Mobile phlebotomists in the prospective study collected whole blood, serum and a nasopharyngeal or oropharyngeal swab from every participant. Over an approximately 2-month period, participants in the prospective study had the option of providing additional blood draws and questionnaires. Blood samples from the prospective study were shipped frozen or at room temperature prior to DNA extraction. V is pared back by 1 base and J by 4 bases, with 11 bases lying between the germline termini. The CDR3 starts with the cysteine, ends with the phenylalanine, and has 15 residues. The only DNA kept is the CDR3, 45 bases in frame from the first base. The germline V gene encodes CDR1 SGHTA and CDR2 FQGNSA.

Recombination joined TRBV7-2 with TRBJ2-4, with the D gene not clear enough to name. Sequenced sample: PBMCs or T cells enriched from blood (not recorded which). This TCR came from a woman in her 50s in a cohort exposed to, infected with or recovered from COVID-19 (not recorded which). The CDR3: CASSLVGIQKNIQYF. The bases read TGTGCCAGCAGCTTAGTGGGCATACAGAAAAACATTCAGTACTTC.